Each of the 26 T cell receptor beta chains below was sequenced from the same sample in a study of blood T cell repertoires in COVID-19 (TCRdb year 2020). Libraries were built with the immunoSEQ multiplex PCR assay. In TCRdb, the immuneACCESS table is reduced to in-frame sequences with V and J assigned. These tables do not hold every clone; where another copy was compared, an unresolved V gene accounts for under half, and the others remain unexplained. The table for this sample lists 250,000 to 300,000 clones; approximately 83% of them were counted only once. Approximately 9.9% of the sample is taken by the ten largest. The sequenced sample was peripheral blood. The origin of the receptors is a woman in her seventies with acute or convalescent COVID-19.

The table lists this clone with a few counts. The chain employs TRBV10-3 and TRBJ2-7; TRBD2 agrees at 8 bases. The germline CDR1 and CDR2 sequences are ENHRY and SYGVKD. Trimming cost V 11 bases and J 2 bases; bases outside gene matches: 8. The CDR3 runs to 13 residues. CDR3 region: CASQRGPTYEQYF. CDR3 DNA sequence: TGTGCCTCCCAGCGGGGGCCGACCTACGAGCAGTACTTC.

DNA for the CDR3: TGTGCCAGCAGCCCGGGGGGACAGGGCCACTATGGCTACACCTTC. This gives the protein CASSPGGQGHYGYTF. The V and J genes are TRBV11-2 and TRBJ1-2, with TRBD1 identical over 9 bases. The germline V gene encodes CDR1 SGHAT and CDR2 FQNNGV. The CDR3 is 15 amino acids. The V and J ends lost 5 bases and 3 bases, in that order; junction bases with no gene match: 7.

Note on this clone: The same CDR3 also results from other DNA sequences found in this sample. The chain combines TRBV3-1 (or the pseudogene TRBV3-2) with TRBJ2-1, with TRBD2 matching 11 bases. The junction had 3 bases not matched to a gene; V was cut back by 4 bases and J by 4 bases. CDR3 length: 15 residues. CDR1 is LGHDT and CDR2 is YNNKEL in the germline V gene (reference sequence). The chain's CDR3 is CASSPTSGGYNEQFF. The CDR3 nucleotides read TGTGCCAGCAGCCCCACTAGCGGGGGTTACAATGAGCAGTTCTTC.

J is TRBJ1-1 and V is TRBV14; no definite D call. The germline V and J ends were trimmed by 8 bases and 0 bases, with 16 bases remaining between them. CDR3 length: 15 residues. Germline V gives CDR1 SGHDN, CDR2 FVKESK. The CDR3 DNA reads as TGTGCCAGCCGGGGATCGATAGACATGAACACTGAAGCTTTCTTT. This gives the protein CASRGSIDMNTEAFF.

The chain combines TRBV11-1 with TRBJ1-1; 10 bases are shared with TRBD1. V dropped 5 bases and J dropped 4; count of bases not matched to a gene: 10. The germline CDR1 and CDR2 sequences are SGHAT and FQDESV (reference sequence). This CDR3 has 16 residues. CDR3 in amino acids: CASSPLLGQGSTEAFF. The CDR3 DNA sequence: TGTGCCAGCAGCCCACTCCTGGGACAGGGGAGCACTGAAGCTTTCTTT.

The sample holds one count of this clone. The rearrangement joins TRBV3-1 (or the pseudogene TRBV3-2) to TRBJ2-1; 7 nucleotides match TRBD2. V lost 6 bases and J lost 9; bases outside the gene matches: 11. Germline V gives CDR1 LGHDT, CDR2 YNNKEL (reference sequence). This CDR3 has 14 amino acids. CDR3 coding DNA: TGTGCCAGCAGGGCGGGGGAACGGCTAAGTGAGCAGTTCTTC. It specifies CASRAGERLSEQFF.

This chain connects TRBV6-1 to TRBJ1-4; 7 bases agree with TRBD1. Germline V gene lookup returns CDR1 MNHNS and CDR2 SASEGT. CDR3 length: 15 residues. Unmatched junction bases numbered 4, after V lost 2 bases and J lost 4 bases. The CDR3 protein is CASSEMGQYNEKLFF. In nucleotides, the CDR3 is TGTGCCAGCAGTGAAATGGGACAGTATAATGAAAAACTGTTTTTT.

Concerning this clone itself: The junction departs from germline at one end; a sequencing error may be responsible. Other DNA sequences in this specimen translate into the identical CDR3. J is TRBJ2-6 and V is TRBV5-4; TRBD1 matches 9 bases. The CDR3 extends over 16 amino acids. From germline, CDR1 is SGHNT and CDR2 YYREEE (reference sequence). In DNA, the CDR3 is TGTGCCAGCCAAACAGGGGGCAGAACAGGGGCCAATGTCCTGACTTTC. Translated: CASQTGGRTGANVLTF.

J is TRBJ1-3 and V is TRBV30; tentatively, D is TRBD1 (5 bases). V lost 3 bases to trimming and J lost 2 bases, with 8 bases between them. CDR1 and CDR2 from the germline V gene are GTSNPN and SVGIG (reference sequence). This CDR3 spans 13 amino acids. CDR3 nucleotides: TGTGCCTGGAGGAAAGGGGCTGGAAACACCATATATTTT. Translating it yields CAWRKGAGNTIYF.

The CDR3 bases are TGTGCCAGCTCACCCTCGGCAGGGGCTGGAAACACCATATATTTT. Translation: CASSPSAGAGNTIYF. This chain joins TRBV18 and TRBJ1-3; perhaps TRBD1 as D (6 bases). The CDR3 extends over 15 amino acids. Looked up from germline, CDR1 is KGHSH and CDR2 is LQKENI. V shed 3 bases and J shed 2 bases, with 11 bases lying between them.

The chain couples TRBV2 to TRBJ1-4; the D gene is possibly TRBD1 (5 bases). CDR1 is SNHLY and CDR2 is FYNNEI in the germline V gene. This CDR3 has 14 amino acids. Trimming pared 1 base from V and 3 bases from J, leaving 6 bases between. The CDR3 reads CASSEGGANEKLFF. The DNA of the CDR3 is TGTGCCAGCAGTGAAGGGGGGGCTAATGAAAAACTGTTTTTT.

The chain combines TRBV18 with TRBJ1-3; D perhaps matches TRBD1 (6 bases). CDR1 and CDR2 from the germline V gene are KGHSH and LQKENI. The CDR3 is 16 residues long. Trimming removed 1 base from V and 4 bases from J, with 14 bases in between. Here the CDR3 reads CASSPLKTGSGNTIYF. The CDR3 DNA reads TGTGCCAGCTCACCACTCAAGACAGGCTCAGGAAACACCATATATTTT.

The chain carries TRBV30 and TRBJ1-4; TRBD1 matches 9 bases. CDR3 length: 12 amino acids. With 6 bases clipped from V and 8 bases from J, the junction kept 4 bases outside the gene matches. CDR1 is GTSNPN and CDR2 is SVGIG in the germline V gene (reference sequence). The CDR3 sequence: CACGGTGEKLFF. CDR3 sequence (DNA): TGTGCCTGTGGGGGGACAGGGGAAAAACTGTTTTTT.

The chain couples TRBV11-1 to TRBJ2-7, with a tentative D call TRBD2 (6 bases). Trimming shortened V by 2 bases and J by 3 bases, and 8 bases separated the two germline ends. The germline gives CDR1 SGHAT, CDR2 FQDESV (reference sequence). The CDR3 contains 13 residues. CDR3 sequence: CASSLRGGYEQYF. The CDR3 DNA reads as TGTGCCAGCAGCTTAAGGGGAGGCTACGAGCAGTACTTC.

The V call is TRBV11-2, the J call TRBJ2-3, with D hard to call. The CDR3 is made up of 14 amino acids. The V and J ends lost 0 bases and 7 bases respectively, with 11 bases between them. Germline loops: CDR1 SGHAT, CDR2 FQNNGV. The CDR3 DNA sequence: TGTGCCAGCAGCTTAGAGCTAAGCGTCAATACGCAGTATTTT. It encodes CASSLELSVNTQYF.

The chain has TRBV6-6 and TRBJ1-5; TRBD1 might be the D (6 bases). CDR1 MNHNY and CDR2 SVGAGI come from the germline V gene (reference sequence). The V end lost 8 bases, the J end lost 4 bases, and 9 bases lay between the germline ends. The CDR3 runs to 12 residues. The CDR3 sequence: CASGTTNQPQHF. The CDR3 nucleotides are TGTGCCAGCGGGACAACTAATCAGCCCCAGCATTTT.

CDR3 bases: TGTGCCAGCAGTGAAGGGGTCAGGGAGGGAGAGACCCAGTACTTC. It yields the protein CASSEGVREGETQYF. The chain couples TRBV25-1 to TRBJ2-5; TRBD2 matches 7 bases. The CDR3 loop spans 15 amino acids. Trimming took 2 bases from V and 4 from J; bases not matched to a gene: 7. Germline V CDR1 and CDR2: MGHDK, SYGVNS.

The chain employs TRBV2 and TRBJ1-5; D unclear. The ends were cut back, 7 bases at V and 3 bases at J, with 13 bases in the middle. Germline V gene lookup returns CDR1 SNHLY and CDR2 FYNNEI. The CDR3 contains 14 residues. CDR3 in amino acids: CASTRESSNQPQHF. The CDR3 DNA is TGTGCCAGCACGAGAGAAAGCTCCAATCAGCCCCAGCATTTT.

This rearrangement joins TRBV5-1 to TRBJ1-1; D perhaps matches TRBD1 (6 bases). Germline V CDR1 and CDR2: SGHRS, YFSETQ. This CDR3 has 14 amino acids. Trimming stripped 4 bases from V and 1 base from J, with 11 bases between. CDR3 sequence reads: CASSPSGQNTEAFF. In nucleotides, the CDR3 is TGCGCCAGCAGCCCCTCGGGACAGAACACTGAAGCTTTCTTT.

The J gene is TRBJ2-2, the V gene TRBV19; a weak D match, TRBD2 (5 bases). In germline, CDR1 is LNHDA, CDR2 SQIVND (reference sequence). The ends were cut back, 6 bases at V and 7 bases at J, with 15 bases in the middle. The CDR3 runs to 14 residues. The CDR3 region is CASRFFGVVGELFF. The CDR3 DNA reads TGTGCCAGTAGGTTTTTCGGGGTCGTCGGGGAGCTGTTTTTT.

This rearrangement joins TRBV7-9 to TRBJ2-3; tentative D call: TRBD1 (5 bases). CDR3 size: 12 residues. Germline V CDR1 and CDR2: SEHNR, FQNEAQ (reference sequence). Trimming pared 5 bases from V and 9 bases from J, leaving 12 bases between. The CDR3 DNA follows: TGTGCCAGCAGCGGGGCGGCGGTGACGCAGTATTTT. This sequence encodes CASSGAAVTQYF.

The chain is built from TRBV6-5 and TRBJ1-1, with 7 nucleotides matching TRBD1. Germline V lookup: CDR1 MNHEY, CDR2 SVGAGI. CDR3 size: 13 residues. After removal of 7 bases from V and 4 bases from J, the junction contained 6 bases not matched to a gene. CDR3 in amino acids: CASMAGGSTEAFF. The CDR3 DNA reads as TGTGCCAGCATGGCAGGGGGAAGCACTGAAGCTTTCTTT.

This chain's CDR3 is CASSIVEGADTQYF. In DNA form, the CDR3 reads TGTGCCAGTAGTATAGTCGAGGGGGCGGATACGCAGTATTTT. This rearrangement joins TRBV19 to TRBJ2-3; 7 nucleotides align to TRBD1. This CDR3 spans 14 amino acids. Germline loops: CDR1 LNHDA, CDR2 SQIVND (reference sequence). V lost 1 base to trimming and J lost 6 bases; unmatched junction nucleotides: 4.

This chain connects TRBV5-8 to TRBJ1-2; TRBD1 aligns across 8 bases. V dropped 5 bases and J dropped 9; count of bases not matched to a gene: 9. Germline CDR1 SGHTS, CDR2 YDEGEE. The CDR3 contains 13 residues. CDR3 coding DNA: TGTGCCAGCAGGGGGACAGGCCGATGGAGCTACACCTTC. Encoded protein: CASRGTGRWSYTF.

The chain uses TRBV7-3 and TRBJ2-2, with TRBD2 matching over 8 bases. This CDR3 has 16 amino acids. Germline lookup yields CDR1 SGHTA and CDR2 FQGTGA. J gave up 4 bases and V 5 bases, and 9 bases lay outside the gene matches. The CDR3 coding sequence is TGTGCCAGCAGCCCCACTAGCGGTTATGCCACCGGGGAGCTGTTTTTT. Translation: CASSPTSGYATGELFF.

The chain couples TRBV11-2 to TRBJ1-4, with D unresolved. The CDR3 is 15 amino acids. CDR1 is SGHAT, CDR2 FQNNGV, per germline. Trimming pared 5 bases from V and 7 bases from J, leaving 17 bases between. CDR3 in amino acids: CASSPSGGRREKLFF. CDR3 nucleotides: TGTGCCAGCAGCCCTTCGGGAGGCCGCCGTGAAAAACTGTTTTTT.